This record looks at one T cell receptor (beta chain) sequence and its context. The germline V and J ends were trimmed by 1 base and 3 bases, with 7 bases remaining between them. Germline V gives CDR1 SGHVS, CDR2 FNYEAQ. This CDR3 contains 14 residues. The data derive from a study of cytomegalovirus exposure and HLA in healthy donors. The PCR used 60 Vbeta and 13 Jbeta primers. The assay was immunoSEQ multiplex PCR, and TCRdb's table has in-frame clones only and misses some. The sample includes around 100,000 clones, about three quarters of them seen just once. The chain combines TRBV7-6 with TRBJ1-3; tentatively, D is TRBD1 (6 bases). The sequence was obtained from a male donor in good health and CMV-seropositive. Sequences were obtained from PBMCs. CDR3 protein: CASSLVGGGNTIYF. In nucleotides, the CDR3 is TGTGCCAGCAGCTTAGTAGGGGGTGGAAACACCATATATTTT.